This T cell receptor (beta chain) was recorded in a study of blood T cell repertoires in COVID-19. About the study: COVID-19 samples collected from the United States, Italy and Spain covered acute and convalescent phases.

Sequencing used immunoSEQ multiplex PCR; TCRdb keeps in-frame clones, though not all of them. The sample has 230,000 or so clones; roughly 80% are singletons. CDR1 is SGHDN, CDR2 FVKESK, per germline. Trimming stripped 4 bases from V and 0 bases from J, with 9 bases between. The length of the CDR3 is 14 residues. This sequence was found in a man aged 45-65 years who had recovered from COVID-19. Material for sequencing was PBMCs or T cells enriched from blood (not recorded which). The J gene is TRBJ2-5, the V gene TRBV14, with TRBD1 as a possible D gene (6 bases). The DNA for the CDR3 is TGTGCCAGCAGCCCTACAGGGTACCAAGAGACCCAGTACTTC. Protein product: CASSPTGYQETQYF.